This T cell receptor beta chain was retrieved from a study of T cells in localized non-small cell lung cancer. Sequencing was performed with immunoSEQ multiplex PCR; in TCRdb, only in-frame clones are kept and a portion is missing. Here the sample spans 20,000 to 25,000 clones, about nine tenths being singletons. Germline assignment: CDR1 LNHNV and CDR2 YYDKDF (reference sequence). V shed 5 bases and J shed 6 bases, with 10 bases lying between them. The length of the CDR3 is 12 residues. Sequencing was performed on PBMCs, taken before any cancer treatment. The chain couples TRBV15 to TRBJ1-1; D gene uncertain. The receptor's source is a man aged 40 to 69 with stage II squamous cell lung carcinoma. CDR3 DNA sequence: TGTGCCACCAGCCTCCTAGGCGCTGAAGCTTTCTTT. It codes for CATSLLGAEAFF.